This is a list of T cell receptor beta chains from one sample in a study of blood T cell repertoires in COVID-19. Profiled with immunoSEQ multiplex PCR; TCRdb holds only in-frame clones, not every one. The repertoire holds just over 80,000 clones, with approximately 90% as singletons. Sequenced material: PBMCs or T cells enriched from blood (not recorded which). The receptors were sampled from a woman aged 45-65 years with acute COVID-19. Both conserved end residues are trimmed from each CDR3. For some rows the clone size is stated as once, few or many, or as a class when expanded; others skip it.

CDR3aa	j_gene	abundance	v_gene
ASSSYRAPEAF	TRBJ1-1	-	TRBV11-2
ASSHRTGTYGYT	TRBJ1-2	once	TRBV11-3
ASSFPGQSYEQY	TRBJ2-7	-	TRBV28
ASRDSHATNEKLF	TRBJ1-4	-	TRBV28
ASSLSYSPNTGELF	TRBJ2-2	-	TRBV27
ASSPTGNAFQPQH	TRBJ1-5	few	TRBV7-9
ASSIVRTGDEQF	TRBJ2-1	-	TRBV19
ASTWREGRRAEAF	TRBJ1-1	-	TRBV5-6
ASSLSQGADGYT	TRBJ1-2	-	TRBV27
ASSLSGRNYGYT	TRBJ1-2	-	TRBV28
ASSGTGFPDTQY	TRBJ2-3	-	TRBV19
SVADDSLRGYT	TRBJ1-2	-	TRBV29-1
ASSQDFAGDPAF	TRBJ1-1	once	TRBV4-1
ASSPHYSGQETQY	TRBJ2-5	-	TRBV6-2/TRBV6-3
ASSRGLAGLYNEQF	TRBJ2-1	once	TRBV4-1
SARWGDTIY	TRBJ1-3	-	TRBV20-1
ASSLGQGSDLGEQY	TRBJ2-7	-	TRBV7-9
ASSQGLFGWSSYEQY	TRBJ2-7	-	TRBV4-2
ATSDALMTSGADTQY	TRBJ2-3	-	TRBV24-1
ASSPLAADTQY	TRBJ2-3	-	TRBV3-1/TRBV3-2
ASTPYGGGGNQPQH	TRBJ1-5	-	TRBV7-2
ASSFTSGIADTQY	TRBJ2-3	-	TRBV7-2
ASSLASRGSVTGELF	TRBJ2-2	-	TRBV5-1
ASSLQPGQGWNYGYT	TRBJ1-2	-	TRBV7-8
ASSLYRQGREKLF	TRBJ1-4	-	TRBV28
ASSSWRAEQY	TRBJ2-7	-	TRBV7-4
ASRIQGGSEKLF	TRBJ1-4	-	TRBV19
ASSLGTGAHNEQF	TRBJ2-1	once	TRBV5-1
ASSFNRGNYGYT	TRBJ1-2	-	TRBV27
ASSADRPNAGELF	TRBJ2-2	-	TRBV5-1
ASSLNRGRATEAF	TRBJ1-1	-	TRBV7-2
ASSLDGDRDNQPQH	TRBJ1-5	-	TRBV19
SAVIPGLAIYNEQF	TRBJ2-1	-	TRBV29-1
ASRRTSGFQLPNNEQF	TRBJ2-1	-	TRBV5-1
ATSRDQETQY	TRBJ2-5	-	TRBV15
ASSQSGQGPNIQY	TRBJ2-4	-	TRBV3-1/TRBV3-2
ASSPIGRAPYEQY	TRBJ2-7	-	TRBV18
ASSLVVGGETQY	TRBJ2-5	-	TRBV7-8
ATSRGGSRSNEQF	TRBJ2-1	-	TRBV15